A single sample is the source of the 30 T cell receptor beta chains below, sequenced in a study of spatial heterogeneity in lung cancer. The sample's time point: sample taken at primary tumor resection. MiXCR, applied by TCRdb to the 5' RACE reads, yields one record per CDR3 protein. Here the sample spans tens of thousands of distinct CDR3 sequences, 6.3% being singletons. This sample comprised PBMCs, obtained at surgery. Receptor source: a female donor with early-stage non-small cell lung cancer.

The sample holds a few counts of this clonotype. This chain connects TRBV7-9 to TRBJ2-5; D possibly corresponds to TRBD1 (6 bases). Trimming removed 5 bases at V and 6 bases at J, with 16 bases between. Germline values: CDR1 SEHNR, CDR2 FQNEAQ (reference sequence). This CDR3 is 14 amino acids long. CDR3 nucleotide sequence: TGTGCCAGCAGCCCCGTAGGGGGTTTACAGACCCAGTACTTC. Translated: CASSPVGGLQTQYF.

This clonotype was recorded many times. The chain recombines TRBV5-5 with TRBJ2-2; the match to TRBD2 covers 12 bases. Germline V gene data show CDR1 as SGHKS and CDR2 as YYEKEE (reference sequence). The CDR3 runs 18 residues. The ends lost 0 bases at V and 2 bases at J; junction bases unmatched: 5. The CDR3: CASSLVASGRANTGELFF. CDR3 nucleotides: TGTGCCAGCAGCTTGGTGGCTAGCGGGAGGGCCAACACCGGGGAGCTGTTTTTT.

In the case of this clonotype: A read error may explain this, as a much larger clone is one base away. The chain carries TRBV10-3 and TRBJ1-6; D is undetermined. Germline assignment: CDR1 ENHRY and CDR2 SYGVKD. This CDR3 is built from 16 residues. Written as DNA, the CDR3 is TGTGCCATCAGGCCCTTCCCTGACGTACCTAATCCACCCCTCCACTTT. This sequence encodes CAIRPFPDVPNPPLHF.

This clonotype was detected many times. The rearrangement links TRBV11-1 to TRBJ2-5; D tentatively reads TRBD1 or TRBD2 (5 bases each). Trimming stripped 6 bases from V and 5 bases from J, with 13 bases between. Germline CDR1 SGHAT, CDR2 FQDESV (reference sequence). The CDR3 is 13 amino acids. Written as DNA, the CDR3 is TGTGCCAGCAGACTCTACGGGGCCGAGACCCAGTACTTC. It codes for CASRLYGAETQYF.

This clonotype was seen a few times. The chain links TRBV20-1 to TRBJ1-2; 8 bases are shared with TRBD1. J lost 4 bases, V lost 3 bases, and 4 bases had no gene match. The CDR3 length is 13 residues. Germline CDR1 DFQATT, CDR2 SNEGSKA (reference sequence). CDR3 region: CSARRDRGYGYTF. CDR3 bases: TGCAGTGCTAGGCGTGACAGGGGCTATGGCTACACCTTC.

Ten or more counts support this clonotype. The chain carries TRBV28 and TRBJ1-1; no clear D. V was pared by 5 bases and J by 8 bases, with 15 bases between. The CDR3 totals 13 residues. Germline V gene sequence: CDR1 MDHEN, CDR2 SYDVKM. The CDR3 sequence is CASSPSLNEEAFF. The CDR3 nucleotides are TGTGCCAGCAGTCCGAGCCTAAATGAGGAAGCTTTCTTT.

The rearrangement joins TRBV11-3 to TRBJ2-4; D is possibly TRBD1 (6 bases). V lost 3 bases to trimming and J lost 12 bases, with 12 bases between them. The CDR3 has 12 amino acids. Germline loops: CDR1 SGHNT, CDR2 YENEEA. The CDR3 region has the DNA TGTGCCAGCAGCTTCGAACAGGGAGCTCAGTACTTC. It yields the protein CASSFEQGAQYF.

This clonotype was seen many times. The chain joins TRBV6-5 to TRBJ2-3, with D perhaps TRBD1 or TRBD2 (7 bases each). From germline, CDR1 is MNHEY and CDR2 SVGAGI. The CDR3 extends over 14 amino acids. Trimming cost V 7 bases and J 8 bases, with 19 bases left between them. The CDR3 nucleotides are TGTGCCAGCAACCGGGGGAGGGGGCAAAGTACGCAGTATTTT. As protein: CASNRGRGQSTQYF.

The chain recombines TRBV20-1 with TRBJ2-6, with D tentatively TRBD1 or TRBD2 (6 bases each). The V end was cut by 0 bases, the J end by 0 bases, with 12 bases between. The CDR3 spans 17 residues. Germline CDR1 DFQATT, CDR2 SNEGSKA (reference sequence). The CDR3: CSARDIRGLSGANVLTF. CDR3 coding DNA: TGCAGTGCTAGAGATATCCGGGGGCTCTCTGGGGCCAACGTCCTGACTTTC.

V gene TRBV5-1 combines with J gene TRBJ1-6; D gene uncertain. The CDR3 extends over 15 amino acids. Trimming shortened V by 4 bases and J by 5 bases, and 13 bases separated the two germline ends. From germline, CDR1 is SGHRS and CDR2 YFSETQ. DNA for the CDR3: TGCGCCAGCAGCGAAAACCACGCGGATAATTCACCCCTCCACTTT. Protein sequence: CASSENHADNSPLHF.

Worth noting for this clonotype: This may arise from a read error, as a much more abundant clone is one base away. V gene TRBV5-1 combines with J gene TRBJ2-7; 7 positions agree with TRBD1. This CDR3 spans 13 amino acids. J lost 5 bases, V lost 3 bases, and 5 bases had no gene match. Germline CDR1 is SGHRS and CDR2 is YFSETQ. The CDR3 DNA reads TGCGCCAGCAGCTGGGAACAGGGGAACGAGCAGTACTTC. It yields the protein CASSWEQGNEQYF.

The sample holds many counts of this clonotype. This sequence joins TRBV6-1 and TRBJ1-1; unclear D gene. This CDR3 contains 13 residues. V was cut by 2 bases and J by 6 bases, with 10 bases left in between. Germline lookup yields CDR1 MNHNS and CDR2 SASEGT. The CDR3 spells CASSESFRAEAFF. CDR3 sequence (DNA): TGTGCCAGCAGTGAATCGTTCCGGGCTGAAGCTTTCTTT.

The table lists this clonotype with many counts. This rearrangement joins TRBV7-3 to TRBJ2-1, with 7 bases that match TRBD2. The CDR3 runs 15 residues. Germline lookup yields CDR1 SGHTA and CDR2 FQGTGA. V lost 5 bases and J lost 5; bases outside the gene matches: 9. In DNA, the CDR3 is TGTGCCAGCAGCCGCGGCACTAGCGTTAACAATGAGCAGTTCTTC. Protein: CASSRGTSVNNEQFF.

In its sample, this clonotype was seen many times. This chain links TRBV29-1 with TRBJ2-2, with 7 bases fitting TRBD1. The CDR3 is made up of 14 amino acids. The germline gives CDR1 SQVTM, CDR2 ANQGSEA. V was clipped by 4 bases and J by 0 bases; unmatched bases: 2. This chain's CDR3 is CSVGTGSNTGELFF. Here the CDR3 DNA reads TGCAGCGTTGGGACAGGCTCGAACACCGGGGAGCTGTTTTTT.

There are many counts of this clonotype. The chain couples TRBV7-9 to TRBJ1-2; no firm D call. Germline V gene sequence: CDR1 SEHNR, CDR2 FQNEAQ (reference sequence). V was clipped by 3 bases and J by 0 bases, with 8 bases between them. CDR3 length: 14 residues. In DNA form, the CDR3 reads TGTGCCAGCAGCTTGGAAGCTCCTAACTATGGCTACACCTTC. Translated: CASSLEAPNYGYTF.

The chain uses TRBV7-9 and TRBJ1-2, with 10 bases aligning to TRBD1. From germline, CDR1 is SEHNR and CDR2 FQNEAQ (reference sequence). This CDR3 has 15 residues. V lost 4 bases, J lost 5 bases, and 7 bases stayed unmatched. The CDR3 here is CASSSTTGGEYGYTF. In nucleotides, the CDR3 is TGTGCCAGCAGCTCCACGACAGGGGGCGAGTATGGCTACACCTTC.

This clonotype was found many times. The CDR3 spells CATSAIGEAGGDMGDGYTF. The CDR3 bases are TGTGCCACCAGTGCCATCGGGGAGGCAGGGGGAGATATGGGCGATGGCTACACCTTC. The V call is TRBV24-1, the J call TRBJ1-2; TRBD1 matches 7 bases. V gave up 5 bases and J gave up 6 bases; unmatched junction bases: 23. The CDR3 is made up of 19 amino acids. CDR1 and CDR2 (germline): KGHDR, SFDVKD.

This clonotype has just a few counts. The chain links TRBV5-1 to TRBJ2-7; D may be TRBD1 (6 bases). There are 12 residues in the CDR3. V dropped 4 bases and J dropped 6 bases, with 11 bases sitting between them. The germline CDR1 and CDR2 sequences are SGHRS and YFSETQ. The CDR3 bases are TGCGCCAGCAGCGCACAGGGATCCGAGCAGTACTTC. This gives the protein CASSAQGSEQYF.

The genes are TRBV2 and TRBJ2-5; D possibly uses TRBD1 or TRBD2 (5 bases each). V was pared by 3 bases and J by 4 bases, with 15 bases between. The CDR3 consists of 15 residues. Germline CDR1 SNHLY, CDR2 FYNNEI. CDR3 in DNA: TGTGCCAGCAGTGATAGGGGTGTTGGAGGAGAGACCCAGTACTTC. Translated: CASSDRGVGGETQYF.

In its sample, this clonotype was seen many times. The V gene is TRBV9, the J gene TRBJ2-5; 16 bases are a match to TRBD2. CDR1 SGDLS and CDR2 YYNGEE come from the germline V gene. The CDR3 has 16 amino acids. Trimming cost V 3 bases and J 4 bases; bases outside gene matches: 3. CDR3 sequence (DNA): TGTGCCAGCAGCGAGGGACTAGCGGGAGGGGTAGAGACCCAGTACTTC. This encodes CASSEGLAGGVETQYF.

The table lists this clonotype with many counts. V usage is TRBV6-6 and J usage is TRBJ1-2; D unresolved. Per germline, CDR1 MNHNY and CDR2 SVGAGI (reference sequence). This CDR3 is built from 13 residues. Trimming removed 6 bases from V and 4 bases from J, with 12 bases in between. The CDR3 here is CASSQQGGYGYTF. In nucleotides, the CDR3 is TGTGCCAGCAGCCAACAAGGCGGCTATGGCTACACCTTC.

This rearrangement joins TRBV19 to TRBJ2-3, with 8 bases that match TRBD1. CDR1 LNHDA and CDR2 SQIVND come from the germline V gene (reference sequence). The CDR3 length is 15 residues. Trimming took 7 bases from V and 2 from J; bases not matched to a gene: 8. CDR3 residues: CASTSGQVFTDTQYF. As DNA, the CDR3 is TGTGCCAGTACCTCGGGACAGGTATTCACAGATACGCAGTATTTT.

The chain uses TRBV29-1 and TRBJ1-1, with D perhaps matching TRBD1 (5 bases). V was trimmed by 5 bases and J by 1 base, leaving 17 bases between them. Germline CDR1 SQVTM, CDR2 ANQGSEA. The CDR3 extends over 15 amino acids. CDR3 in amino acids: CSVPPLETGNTEAFF. The CDR3 DNA sequence: TGCAGCGTTCCCCCCCTCGAAACAGGGAACACTGAAGCTTTCTTT.

This clonotype was found a few times. The CDR3 DNA reads as TGTGCCAGCAGCTTAGGCGCAGGGGGCACAGATACGCAGTATTTT. Amino acids: CASSLGAGGTDTQYF. The rearrangement uses TRBV11-3 and TRBJ2-3; the D gene is possibly TRBD1 (6 bases). Germline CDR1 and CDR2: SGHNT and YENEEA. This CDR3 comprises 15 residues. The ends were cut back, 1 base at V and 1 base at J, with 9 bases in the middle.

The sample holds a few counts of this clonotype. The rearrangement joins TRBV12-3 or TRBV12-4 to TRBJ2-1, with D unclear. This CDR3 spans 12 amino acids. Trimming cost V 7 bases and J 7 bases, with 11 bases left between them. The CDR3 DNA sequence: TGTGCCAGCACCAACCCGCGGAATGAGCAGTTCTTC. It is translated as CASTNPRNEQFF.

This clonotype is medium-sized by share. The chain links TRBV28 to TRBJ2-5, with 8 bases identical to TRBD2. This CDR3 comprises 15 residues. The junction had 8 bases not matched to a gene; V was cut back by 8 bases and J by 0 bases. In germline, CDR1 is MDHEN, CDR2 SYDVKM. In nucleotides, the CDR3 is TGTGCCAGCCTTATCGGGGGGGTACACCAAGAGACCCAGTACTTC. It encodes CASLIGGVHQETQYF.

This clonotype occurred a few times. This rearrangement joins TRBV29-1 to TRBJ2-1; D might be TRBD1 (5 bases). Germline V gene data show CDR1 as SQVTM and CDR2 as ANQGSEA. The CDR3 has 16 amino acids. Trimming took off 6 bases at V and 9 bases at J, with 27 bases between the two ends. The CDR3 reads CSVDTPPGVALFEQFF. The CDR3 bases are TGCAGCGTGGACACCCCTCCAGGCGTCGCTTTATTTGAGCAGTTCTTC.

Many counts were recorded for this clonotype. The rearrangement joins TRBV27 to TRBJ2-4; the match to TRBD1 covers 7 bases. The germline CDR1 and CDR2 sequences are MNHEY and SMNVEV (reference sequence). The CDR3 length is 13 residues. The V gene end was trimmed by 7 bases and the J gene end by 5 bases; junction bases not matched to a gene: 5. The CDR3 here is CASKVTGQNIQYF. CDR3 sequence (DNA): TGTGCCAGCAAGGTGACAGGGCAAAACATTCAGTACTTC.

This clonotype has only a few counts. The chain has TRBV7-3 and TRBJ2-3; weak D call: TRBD2 (5 bases). Looked up from germline, CDR1 is SGHTA and CDR2 is FQGTGA. Trimming stripped 4 bases from V and 1 base from J, with 15 bases between. The CDR3 contains 16 residues. The CDR3 DNA reads as TGTGCCAGCAGCTCAGGACTGGCCCGGGGCACAGATACGCAGTATTTT. Translating gives CASSSGLARGTDTQYF.

This clonotype was found many times. The chain employs TRBV4-1 and TRBJ1-1; 7 bases line up with TRBD1. Germline CDR1 reads MGHRA; CDR2 reads YSYEKL. The ends lost 7 bases at V and 1 base at J; junction bases unmatched: 3. The CDR3 loop spans 13 amino acids. The CDR3 protein is CASNGDRNTEAFF. For the CDR3, the DNA is TGCGCCAGCAACGGGGACAGGAACACTGAAGCTTTCTTT.